The 8 T cell receptor beta chains below were found in one sample sequenced in a study of PD-1 blockade in classical Hodgkin lymphoma. The table came from immunoSEQ multiplex PCR; TCRdb's copy has only in-frame clones and leaves some out. The table shows under 80,000 clones, with 70% to 90% occurring only once. Time point in this sample: cycle 4 day 1 (C4D1), after more than five weeks of nivolumab. All patients experienced relapse after autologous stem cell transplantation, and brentuximab vedotin exposure was variable. Sequencing was performed on peripheral blood mononuclear cells (PBMCs), taken before the fourth cycle of nivolumab. These receptor sequences come from a human donor with classical Hodgkin lymphoma.

V gene TRBV5-1 combines with J gene TRBJ2-3; TRBD1 matches 8 bases. Germline CDR1 and CDR2: SGHRS and YFSETQ. Unmatched junction bases numbered 6, after V lost 7 bases and J lost 2 bases. CDR3 size: 14 residues. The CDR3, as DNA: TGCGCCAGCGGGGCGGACAGGGCCACAGATACGCAGTATTTT. Amino acid sequence: CASGADRATDTQYF.

This sequence joins TRBV10-1 and TRBJ1-6, with TRBD1 as a possible D gene (6 bases). The CDR3 has 14 residues. Germline V lookup: CDR1 WNHNN, CDR2 SYGVQD (reference sequence). With 5 bases removed from V and 7 bases from J, the gap between germline ends came to 12 bases. The CDR3, as DNA: TGCGCCAGCAGTTCGGACAGCCAGAATTCACCCCTCCACTTT. Protein sequence: CASSSDSQNSPLHF.

The rearrangement joins TRBV5-1 to TRBJ2-5; D might be TRBD1 (6 bases). The CDR3 spans 14 residues. The germline gives CDR1 SGHRS, CDR2 YFSETQ. Trimming removed 3 bases from V and 1 base from J, with 10 bases in between. The CDR3 DNA follows: TGCGCCAGCAGCTCTACAGGGCTCCAAGAGACCCAGTACTTC. It specifies CASSSTGLQETQYF.

The rearrangement joins TRBV5-1 to TRBJ1-1; a possible D gene is TRBD1 (5 bases). Trimming stripped 1 base from V and 7 bases from J, with 14 bases between. This CDR3 contains 14 residues. Germline V lookup: CDR1 SGHRS, CDR2 YFSETQ. The CDR3 region is CASSLWQAGGEAFF. The CDR3 DNA follows: TGCGCCAGCAGCTTGTGGCAGGCTGGGGGTGAAGCTTTCTTT. Combining the CDR3 with reference TRBV5-1 and TRBJ1-1 gives the whole variable domain KAGVTQTPRYLIKTRGQQVTLSCSPISGHRSVSWYQQTPGQGLQFLFEYFSETQRNKGNFPGRFSGRQFSNSRSEMNVSTLELGDSALYLCASSLWQAGGEAFFGQGTRLTVV.

The V and J genes are TRBV30 and TRBJ2-1; the D gene is possibly TRBD1 (6 bases). The ends were cut back, 3 bases at V and 8 bases at J, with 23 bases in the middle. The CDR3 runs 16 residues. CDR1 and CDR2 from the germline V gene are GTSNPN and SVGIG (reference sequence). The CDR3: CAWSVGAIPSGDEQFF. As DNA, the CDR3 is TGTGCCTGGAGCGTGGGGGCCATACCGAGTGGCGATGAGCAGTTCTTC. Variable domain in full (rest from reference TRBV30 and TRBJ2-1): SQTIHQWPATLVQPVGSPLSLECTVEGTSNPNLYWYRQAAGRGLQLLFYSVGIGQISSEVPQNLSASRPQDRQFILSSKKLLLSDSGFYLCAWSVGAIPSGDEQFFGPGTRLTVL.

This clone appeared a few times. This chain's CDR3 is CASSYSGQTYEQYF. CDR3 nucleotide sequence: TGTGCCAGCAGTTACTCGGGACAGACCTACGAGCAGTACTTC. The rearrangement links TRBV6-5 to TRBJ2-7, with TRBD1 identical over 7 bases. The length of the CDR3 is 14 residues. Trimming at V came to 0 bases and at J to 2 bases, leaving 1 base not matched to a gene. Germline V gene lookup returns CDR1 MNHEY and CDR2 SVGAGI.

The rearrangement joins TRBV5-4 to TRBJ2-7; D tentatively reads TRBD1 or TRBD2 (5 bases each). The germline V gene has CDR1 SGHNT and CDR2 YYREEE (reference sequence). Trimming pared 4 bases from V and 0 bases from J, leaving 14 bases between. This CDR3 is built from 15 residues. The CDR3 DNA is TGTGCCAGCAGCGTCGGGACCCAGAGCTCCTACGAGCAGTACTTC. Its translation is CASSVGTQSSYEQYF.

V and J are TRBV5-1 and TRBJ1-3; possible D gene TRBD1, 6 bases. The CDR3 is 14 residues long. The V end was cut by 9 bases, the J end by 8 bases, with 21 bases between. Germline-derived CDR1 and CDR2 are SGHRS and YFSETQ. The CDR3 spells CATSYGGPGDTIYF. CDR3 bases: TGCGCCACCTCTTACGGGGGCCCAGGGGACACCATATATTTT.